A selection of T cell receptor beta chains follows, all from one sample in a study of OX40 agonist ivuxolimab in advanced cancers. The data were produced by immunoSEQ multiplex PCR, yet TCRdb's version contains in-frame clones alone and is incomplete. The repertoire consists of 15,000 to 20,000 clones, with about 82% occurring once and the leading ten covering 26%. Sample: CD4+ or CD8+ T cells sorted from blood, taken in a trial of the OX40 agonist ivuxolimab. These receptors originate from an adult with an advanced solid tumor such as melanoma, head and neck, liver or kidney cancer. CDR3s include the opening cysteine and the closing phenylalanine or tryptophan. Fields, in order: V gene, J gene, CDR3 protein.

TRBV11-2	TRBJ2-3	CASFRGGKTDTQYF
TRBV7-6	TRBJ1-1	CASSLGRGLNTEAFF
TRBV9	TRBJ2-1	CASSDHLSETSGGIYNEQFF
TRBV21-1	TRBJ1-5	CASSPREPYSNQPQHF
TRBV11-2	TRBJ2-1	CASSPGPGLTNEQFF
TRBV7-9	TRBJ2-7	CATQEGGASYEQYF
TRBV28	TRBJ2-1	CASTVSGGRYNEQFF
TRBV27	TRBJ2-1	CASQPGITYNEQFF
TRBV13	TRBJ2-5	CASSYRWETQYF
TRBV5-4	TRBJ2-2	CAAREFRNTGELFF
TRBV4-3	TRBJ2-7	CASSEGASGVPYEQYF
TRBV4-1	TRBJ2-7	CASSQDYEQYF
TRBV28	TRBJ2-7	CASSSRLAGGIYEQYF
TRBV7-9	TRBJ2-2	CASSTFGGELFF
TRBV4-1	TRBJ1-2	CASSQEDRVLSSGGYTF
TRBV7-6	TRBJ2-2	CASSGNTGELFF
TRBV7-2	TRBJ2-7	CASSKRQGAAWEQYF
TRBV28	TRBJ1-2	CASKSQGVRRGYTF
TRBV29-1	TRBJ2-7	CSVAPAGYEQYF
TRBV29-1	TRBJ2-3	CSVAGGLGTDTQYF
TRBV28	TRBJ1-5	CASQTGKNVDQPQHF
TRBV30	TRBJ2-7	CAWSTAGTGYYEQYF
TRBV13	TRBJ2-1	CASSLQGESSSYNEQFF
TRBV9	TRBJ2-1	CASSRGPYQFF
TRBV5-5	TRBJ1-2	CASSLVGAGGYTF
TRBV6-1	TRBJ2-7	CASRKTGAGYEQYF
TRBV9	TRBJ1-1	CASDRDDLNTEAFF
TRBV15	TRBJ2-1	CATSSNNEQFF
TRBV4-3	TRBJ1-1	CASSQDREAFF
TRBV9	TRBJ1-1	CASSGQGTEAFF
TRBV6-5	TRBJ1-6	CASSYWTGEANSPLHF
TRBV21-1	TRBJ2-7	CASSKLLAPTTREQYF
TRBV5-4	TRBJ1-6	CASSSRVINSPLHF
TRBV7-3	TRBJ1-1	CASSFYGNTEAFF
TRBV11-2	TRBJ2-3	CASSLYLAPDTQYF
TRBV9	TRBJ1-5	CASSIGAGFNQPQHF
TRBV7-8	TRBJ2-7	CASSLAAGAEQYF
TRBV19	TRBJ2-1	CASSIGPEGNEQFF
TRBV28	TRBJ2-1	CASSLSGEQFF
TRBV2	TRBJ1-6	CASDRSRSPLHF
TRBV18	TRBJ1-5	CASSTGSNQPQHF
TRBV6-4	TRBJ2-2	CASSDSQGADTGELFF
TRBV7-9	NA	CASTGDSELYEQYF
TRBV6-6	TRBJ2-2	CASITGRTGELFF
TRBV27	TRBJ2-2	CASSLGGGVGELFF
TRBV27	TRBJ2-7	CASGESGSPAGGFDEQYF
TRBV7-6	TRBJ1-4	CASSLASEEKLFF
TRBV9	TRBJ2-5	CASSEVGGVETQYF
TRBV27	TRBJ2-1	CASSLGLAGNEQFF
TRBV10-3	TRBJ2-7	CAISESTGGSEQYF
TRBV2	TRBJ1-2	CARDSGGGRPYGYTF
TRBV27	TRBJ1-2	CASSKGTAVNYGYTF
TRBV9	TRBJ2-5	CASSVLSGGFQETQYF